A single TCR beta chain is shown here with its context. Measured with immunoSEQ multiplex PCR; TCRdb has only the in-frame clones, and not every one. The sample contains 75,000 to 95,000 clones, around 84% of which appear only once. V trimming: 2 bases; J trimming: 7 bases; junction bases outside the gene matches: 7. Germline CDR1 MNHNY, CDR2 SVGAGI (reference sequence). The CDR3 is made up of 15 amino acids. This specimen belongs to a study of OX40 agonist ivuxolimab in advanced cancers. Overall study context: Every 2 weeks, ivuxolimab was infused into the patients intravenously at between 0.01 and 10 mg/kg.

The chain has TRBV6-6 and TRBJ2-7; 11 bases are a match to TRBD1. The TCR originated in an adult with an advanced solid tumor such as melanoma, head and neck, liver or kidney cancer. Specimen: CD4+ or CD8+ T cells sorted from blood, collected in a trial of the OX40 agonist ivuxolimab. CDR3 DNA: TGTGCCAGCAGTTACCCGGACAGGGGGCGAGGAGAGCAGTACTTC. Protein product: CASSYPDRGRGEQYF.